A single sample is the source of the 11 T cell receptor beta chains below, sequenced in a study of blood T cell repertoires in COVID-19. The protocol was immunoSEQ multiplex PCR, while the TCRdb copy is restricted to in-frame clones and leaves out a portion. The sample holds 60,000 to 85,000 clones; about four fifths are singletons and the top ten take roughly 21%. The specimen sequenced was peripheral blood. Every receptor here comes from a man aged 65 to 79 with acute or convalescent COVID-19.

For the CDR3, the DNA is TGTGCCAGCAGTTTAGCAGTGGTGGCCTCTGGAAACACCATATATTTT. Translation: CASSLAVVASGNTIYF. The chain joins TRBV28 to TRBJ1-3; the D is unclear. V lost 2 bases to trimming and J lost 0 bases, with 11 bases between them. Germline values: CDR1 MDHEN, CDR2 SYDVKM. CDR3 length equals 16 residues.

The chain is built from TRBV7-2 and TRBJ1-2; D not certain. This CDR3 is built from 14 residues. Germline CDR1 and CDR2: SGHTA and FQGNSA. V was clipped by 5 bases and J by 2 bases, with 12 bases between them. The DNA of the CDR3 is TGTGCCAGCAGCCCCGACGGGGTAAACTATGGCTACACCTTC. Translated, it gives CASSPDGVNYGYTF.

The genes are TRBV6-4 and TRBJ1-2; D might be TRBD1 (6 bases). V was shortened by 7 bases and J by 6 bases, with 18 bases between the two germline ends. The CDR3 is 14 amino acids. Germline CDR1 and CDR2: MRHNA and SNTAGT. The CDR3 loop is CASNGPTGNDGYTF. CDR3 bases: TGTGCCAGCAATGGGCCCACAGGGAATGATGGCTACACCTTC.

The chain's CDR3 is CATGQGGNTEAFF. The CDR3 region has the DNA TGTGCCACAGGACAGGGTGGGAACACTGAAGCTTTCTTT. The V gene is TRBV10-3, the J gene TRBJ1-1; 8 bases align to TRBD1. CDR1 and CDR2 (germline): ENHRY, SYGVKD. The CDR3 has 13 amino acids. V lost 10 bases to trimming and J lost 1 base; unmatched junction nucleotides: 5.

CDR3 loop: CASSQGLAGTGELFF. The CDR3 nucleotides are TGCGCCAGCAGCCAGGGACTAGCGGGAACCGGGGAGCTGTTTTTT. This rearrangement joins TRBV4-1 to TRBJ2-2, with 13 bases aligning to TRBD2. The CDR3 totals 15 residues. Germline V lookup: CDR1 MGHRA, CDR2 YSYEKL. Trimming cost V 3 bases and J 5 bases; bases outside gene matches: 0.

This clone was picked up a small number of times. This CDR3 is CASSPGGGIDTQYF. CDR3 DNA: TGTGCCAGTAGTCCCGGTGGAGGGATAGATACGCAGTATTTT. The gene calls are TRBV19 and TRBJ2-3, with D tentatively TRBD2 (6 bases). The CDR3 is 14 residues long. V dropped 5 bases and J dropped 5 bases, with 14 bases sitting between them. Germline V lookup: CDR1 LNHDA, CDR2 SQIVND (reference sequence).

The chain employs TRBV11-2 and TRBJ2-7; 7 bases align to TRBD1. The CDR3 has 13 amino acids. Germline lookup yields CDR1 SGHAT and CDR2 FQNNGV. The J segment lost 1 base and the V segment lost 7 bases, leaving 4 bases of the junction unmatched. The CDR3 nucleotides are TGTGCCAGCATCCGGGACAGATCCTACGAGCAGTACTTC. This encodes CASIRDRSYEQYF.

The CDR3 bases are TGCGCCAGCAGCACGGACGGGGGATCGGAACAGCCCCAGCATTTT. Translating gives CASSTDGGSEQPQHF. This sequence joins TRBV5-1 and TRBJ1-5; possible D gene TRBD1, 5 bases. With 4 bases removed from V and 7 bases from J, the gap between germline ends came to 18 bases. This CDR3 comprises 15 residues. The germline V gene has CDR1 SGHRS and CDR2 YFSETQ.

The chain carries TRBV6-1 and TRBJ2-3; 8 nucleotides match TRBD2. Germline CDR1 is MNHNS and CDR2 is SASEGT. The V segment lost 2 bases and the J segment 6 bases; nucleotides outside the gene matches: 7. The CDR3 totals 15 residues. CDR3 sequence (DNA): TGTGCCAGCAGTGAAAGCGGGACTAGAGGTGATACGCAGTATTTT. Amino acids: CASSESGTRGDTQYF.

The chain combines TRBV15 with TRBJ1-6; 7 bases align to TRBD1. In germline, CDR1 is LNHNV, CDR2 YYDKDF (reference sequence). With 0 bases clipped from V and 7 bases from J, the junction kept 9 bases outside the gene matches. This CDR3 spans 17 amino acids. Here the CDR3 DNA reads TGTGCCACCAGCAGAGATCGGTCCCCAGGGGGGAATTCACCCCTCCACTTT. Protein: CATSRDRSPGGNSPLHF.

The chain uses TRBV29-1 and TRBJ2-7; tentative D call: TRBD2 (5 bases). The CDR3 extends over 12 amino acids. The germline V gene encodes CDR1 SQVTM and CDR2 ANQGSEA. Trimming took 0 bases from V and 12 from J, leaving 15 bases between them. This chain's CDR3 is CSVEDEINRGYF. The DNA for the CDR3 is TGCAGCGTTGAAGATGAAATCAACCGGGGGTACTTC.